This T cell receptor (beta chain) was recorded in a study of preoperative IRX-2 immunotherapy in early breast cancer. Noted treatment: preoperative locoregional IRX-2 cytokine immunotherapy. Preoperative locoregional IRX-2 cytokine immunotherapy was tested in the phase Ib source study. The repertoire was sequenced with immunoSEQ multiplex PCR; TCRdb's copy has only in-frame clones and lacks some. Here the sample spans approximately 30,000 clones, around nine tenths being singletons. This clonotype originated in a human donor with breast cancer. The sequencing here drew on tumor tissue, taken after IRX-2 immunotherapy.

CDR3 DNA: TGCGCCAGCAGCCTTCCCGGGACAGGGCGAGATACGCAGTATTTT. It encodes CASSLPGTGRDTQYF. This rearrangement joins TRBV5-1 to TRBJ2-3; TRBD1 matches at 9 bases. The CDR3 has 15 amino acids. V shed 4 bases and J 5 bases; nucleotides not matched to a gene: 8. The V gene's germline CDR1 is SGHRS and CDR2 YFSETQ.